The 5 T cell receptor beta chains listed next were all sequenced from one sample in a study of T cells after yellow fever vaccination. TCRdb re-analysed the 5' RACE reads in MiXCR, keeping a single row per CDR3 protein. The sample includes a few hundred thousand distinct CDR3 sequences, about 4% of them seen just once. This specimen consisted of PBMCs, obtained 5 days after the yellow fever booster vaccination. These receptors all come from a man in his late teens or twenties who received the YFV17D yellow fever vaccine.

This clonotype came up many times. The chain uses TRBV27 and TRBJ1-5, with a weak D call TRBD1 (6 bases). Trimming took 4 bases from V and 3 from J, leaving 19 bases between them. Germline V gene sequence: CDR1 MNHEY, CDR2 SMNVEV (reference sequence). There are 17 residues in the CDR3. The CDR3 DNA sequence: TGTGCCAGCAGTTCATCACCAGGGGTATCGGACAATCAGCCCCAGCATTTT. Encoded protein: CASSSSPGVSDNQPQHF.

The CDR3 DNA reads TGTGCCAGCAGCGGGTCGGGGAATAACTATGGCTACACCTTC. Translated, it gives CASSGSGNNYGYTF. The chain employs TRBV9 and TRBJ1-2, with D hard to call. The V end was cut by 3 bases, the J end by 1 base, with 10 bases between. The germline gives CDR1 SGDLS, CDR2 YYNGEE. The CDR3 covers 14 residues.

Here the CDR3 DNA reads TGTGCCAGCAGCCCAGCGGGACAGGGTATCTACGAGCAGTACTTC. Amino acids: CASSPAGQGIYEQYF. V gene TRBV7-6 combines with J gene TRBJ2-7, with 9 nucleotides matching TRBD1. Germline CDR1 and CDR2: SGHVS and FNYEAQ. CDR3 length: 15 amino acids. J was trimmed by 3 bases and V by 5 bases; bases with no gene match: 8. The entire variable domain, with the rest obtained from reference TRBV7-6 and TRBJ2-7, is as follows: GAGVSQSPRYKVTKRGQDVALRCDPISGHVSLYWYRQALGQGPEFLTYFNYEAQQDKSGLPNDRFSAERPEGSISTLTIQRTEQRDSAMYRCASSPAGQGIYEQYFGPGTRLTVT.

The rearrangement uses TRBV18 and TRBJ2-1, with TRBD1 as a possible D gene (5 bases). Germline values: CDR1 KGHSH, CDR2 LQKENI. This CDR3 spans 14 amino acids. V was shortened by 4 bases and J by 8 bases, with 15 bases between the two germline ends. The CDR3 here is CASSLAAGFYEQFF. CDR3 DNA sequence: TGTGCCAGCTCACTGGCAGCAGGGTTCTATGAGCAGTTCTTC.

This clonotype was detected many times. The chain has TRBV7-2 and TRBJ1-2; D uncertain. Germline V gene lookup returns CDR1 SGHTA and CDR2 FQGNSA. V gave up 2 bases and J gave up 8 bases, with 9 bases separating them. This CDR3 has 12 residues. Here the CDR3 reads CASSLPGRGYTF. The CDR3 DNA reads TGTGCCAGCAGCTTACCGGGAAGGGGCTACACCTTC.